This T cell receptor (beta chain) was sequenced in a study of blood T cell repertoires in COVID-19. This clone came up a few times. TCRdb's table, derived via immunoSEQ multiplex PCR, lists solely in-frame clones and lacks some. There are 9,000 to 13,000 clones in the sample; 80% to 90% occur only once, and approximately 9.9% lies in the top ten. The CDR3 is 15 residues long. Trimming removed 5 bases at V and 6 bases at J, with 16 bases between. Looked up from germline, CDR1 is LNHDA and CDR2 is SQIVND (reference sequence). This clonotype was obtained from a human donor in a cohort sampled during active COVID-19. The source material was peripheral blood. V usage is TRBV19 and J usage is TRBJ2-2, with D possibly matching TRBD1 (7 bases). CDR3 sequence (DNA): TGTGCCAGTAGTCTAGGAGGGGGCGCCTCCGGGGAGCTGTTTTTT. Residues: CASSLGGGASGELFF.